This T cell receptor (beta chain) is drawn from a study of PD-L1 blockade in urothelial cancer. For the study at large: Patients began atezolizumab, 1,200 mg intravenously every 3 weeks, in about 2014.

Some clones are missing from TCRdb's copy, which holds only in-frame ones; the method was immunoSEQ multiplex PCR. The data contain about 37,000 clones, approximately 83% of them singletons. CDR1 LNHNV and CDR2 YYDKDF come from the germline V gene (reference sequence). The CDR3 has 21 residues. With 3 bases clipped from V and 1 base from J, the junction kept 12 bases outside the gene matches. The sequencing used PBMCs, collected around atezolizumab (anti-PD-L1) treatment. The chain carries TRBV15 and TRBJ2-1, with 16 bases lining up with TRBD2. This clonotype was sampled from a man aged 60-69 years with urothelial cancer. The CDR3 DNA reads as TGTGCCACCAGCAGTACACCGGGACTAGCGGGGGGGCAAGGTTCCTACAATGAGCAGTTCTTC. Translation: CATSSTPGLAGGQGSYNEQFF.